The 17 T cell receptor beta chains below all came from one sample that was sequenced in a study of graft-versus-host responses after intestinal transplantation. This table comes from immunoSEQ multiplex PCR, and its TCRdb copy is limited to in-frame clones, with some not included. This sample has around 29,000 clones, with roughly nine tenths found just once. Sequencing used PBMCs, obtained 450 to 460 days after intestinal transplantation. Receptors were obtained from a human patient who received an intestinal transplant, so some T cells may come from the graft donor.

The V and J genes are TRBV5-6 and TRBJ1-1; D unresolved. The CDR3 runs 15 residues. The V gene's germline CDR1 is SGHDT and CDR2 YYEEEE. Trimming pared 3 bases from V and 4 bases from J, leaving 16 bases between. CDR3 protein: CASSYRWAGSTEAFF. CDR3 sequence (DNA): TGTGCCAGCAGCTACCGGTGGGCTGGAAGCACTGAAGCTTTCTTT.

This clone appeared a single time. CDR3 region: CASSLDLAGATDTQYF. The CDR3 DNA reads TGTGCCAGCAGTTTAGATTTAGCGGGAGCCACAGATACGCAGTATTTT. The genes are TRBV27 and TRBJ2-3, with 9 bases that match TRBD2. The J segment lost 2 bases and the V segment lost 2 bases, leaving 5 bases of the junction unmatched. The germline CDR1 and CDR2 sequences are MNHEY and SMNVEV (reference sequence). CDR3 length: 16 residues.

The genes are TRBV5-5 and TRBJ1-5; 7 nucleotides line up with TRBD1. Unmatched junction bases numbered 7, after V lost 3 bases and J lost 4 bases. CDR1 is SGHKS and CDR2 is YYEKEE in the germline V gene (reference sequence). This CDR3 spans 15 amino acids. The CDR3 DNA sequence: TGTGCCAGCAGCTCGACCCTGGACAGGAATCAGCCCCAGCATTTT. Protein sequence: CASSSTLDRNQPQHF. Supplemented by reference TRBV5-5 and TRBJ1-5, the full variable domain reads DAGVTQSPTHLIKTRGQQVTLRCSPISGHKSVSWYQQVLGQGPQFIFQYYEKEERGRGNFPDRFSARQFPNYSSELNVNALLLGDSALYLCASSSTLDRNQPQHFGDGTRLSIL.

This clone has more than one count but fewer than ten. This chain links TRBV7-9 with TRBJ2-6, with 12 positions matching TRBD1. CDR1 is SEHNR, CDR2 FQNEAQ, per germline (reference sequence). The V gene end was trimmed by 5 bases and the J gene end by 2 bases; junction bases not matched to a gene: 10. The CDR3 has 19 residues. For the CDR3, the DNA is TGTGCCAGCAGCCCAGCCAGGTGGGACAGGGGGCCTGGGGCCAACGTCCTGACTTTC. It specifies CASSPARWDRGPGANVLTF.

As DNA, the CDR3 is TGTGCCAGCAGTTTCCCCTCACGAGGGGCTAGCACAGATACGCAGTATTTT. Residues: CASSFPSRGASTDTQYF. The chain uses TRBV28 and TRBJ2-3, with D possibly being TRBD1 or TRBD2 (5 bases each). Germline V gene sequence: CDR1 MDHEN, CDR2 SYDVKM. The V and J ends lost 3 bases and 0 bases respectively, with 16 bases between them. The CDR3 spans 17 residues.

The rearrangement uses TRBV27 and TRBJ2-7, with 8 bases identical to TRBD1. Germline lookup yields CDR1 MNHEY and CDR2 SMNVEV (reference sequence). J gave up 6 bases and V 3 bases, and 10 bases lay outside the gene matches. The CDR3 totals 15 residues. CDR3 region: CASSFLPGTGSEQYF. In nucleotides, the CDR3 is TGTGCCAGCAGTTTCCTGCCCGGGACAGGAAGCGAGCAGTACTTC.

The CDR3 reads CASRPGTGPYGYTF. The CDR3, as DNA: TGTGCCAGCAGACCCGGGACAGGGCCCTATGGCTACACCTTC. The chain couples TRBV6-5 to TRBJ1-2, with TRBD1 identical over 9 bases. Germline CDR1 is MNHEY and CDR2 is SVGAGI. CDR3 length equals 14 residues. Trimming took 6 bases from V and 4 from J; bases not matched to a gene: 6.

The chain carries TRBV2 and TRBJ1-2; possible D gene TRBD1, 5 bases. CDR1 and CDR2 (germline): SNHLY, FYNNEI. The CDR3 extends over 12 amino acids. V dropped 7 bases and J dropped 4 bases, with 10 bases sitting between them. CDR3 nucleotide sequence: TGTGCCAGCAAGGCAGGGATCTATGGCTACACCTTC. This gives the protein CASKAGIYGYTF.

A single count supports this clone. V gene TRBV7-3 combines with J gene TRBJ2-2, with 10 bases aligning to TRBD2. Germline V gene lookup returns CDR1 SGHTA and CDR2 FQGTGA. V lost 3 bases to trimming and J lost 6 bases; unmatched junction nucleotides: 7. CDR3 length: 16 amino acids. The CDR3 spells CASSFLAGAPAGELFF. CDR3 DNA sequence: TGTGCCAGCAGCTTCCTAGCGGGAGCCCCCGCCGGGGAGCTGTTTTTT.

V and J are TRBV6-1 and TRBJ2-7; TRBD1 agrees at 8 bases. J was trimmed by 2 bases and V by 0 bases; bases with no gene match: 3. This CDR3 is 15 amino acids long. Germline values: CDR1 MNHNS, CDR2 SASEGT. In nucleotides, the CDR3 is TGTGCCAGCAGTGAAGCCTGGACAGGGACCTACGAGCAGTACTTC. This codes for CASSEAWTGTYEQYF.

The genes are TRBV7-9 and TRBJ2-5; 8 bases are shared with TRBD2. Germline trimming cut 3 bases from V and 4 bases from J; bases unmatched to any gene: 10. CDR1 and CDR2 (germline): SEHNR, FQNEAQ (reference sequence). This CDR3 has 16 amino acids. For the CDR3, the DNA is TGTGCCAGCAGCTTGGGTTTGGCGGGGGGAGGAGAGACCCAGTACTTC. Translated: CASSLGLAGGGETQYF.

V usage is TRBV19 and J usage is TRBJ2-7; no reliable D call. The CDR3 runs 15 residues. Germline CDR1 and CDR2: LNHDA and SQIVND (reference sequence). The V gene lost 4 bases and the J gene lost 5 bases, with 18 bases spanning the gap. The CDR3 loop reads CASSKPGHRLDEQYF. In DNA, the CDR3 is TGTGCCAGTAGTAAACCGGGTCACAGACTTGACGAGCAGTACTTC.

Notes on this clone: The same CDR3 arises from other DNA sequences in this sample as well. CDR3 in amino acids: CASSPPSGGRAEWGFQETQYF. Written as DNA, the CDR3 is TGTGCCAGCTCACCACCCTCAGGCGGGAGGGCCGAGTGGGGTTTCCAAGAGACCCAGTACTTC. This chain joins TRBV18 and TRBJ2-5; 9 nucleotides align to TRBD2. V shed 0 bases and J 1 base; nucleotides not matched to a gene: 18. The CDR3 consists of 21 residues. Germline V lookup: CDR1 KGHSH, CDR2 LQKENI. Complete variable domain (other parts from reference TRBV18 and TRBJ2-5): NAGVMQNPRHLVRRRGQEARLRCSPMKGHSHVYWYRQLPEEGLKFMVYLQKENIIDESGMPKERFSAEFPKEGPSILRIQQVVRGDSAAYFCASSPPSGGRAEWGFQETQYFGPGTRLLVL.

The genes are TRBV7-9 and TRBJ1-2; tentative D call: TRBD1 (5 bases). This CDR3 is 14 amino acids long. Germline assignment: CDR1 SEHNR and CDR2 FQNEAQ (reference sequence). V gave up 6 bases and J gave up 5 bases, with 16 bases separating them. The CDR3 bases are TGTGCCAGCAGTCCCAGGACACTAGAGTATGGCTACACCTTC. This translates into CASSPRTLEYGYTF.

The rearrangement uses TRBV30 and TRBJ1-1; D call uncertain. V lost 5 bases, J lost 6 bases, and 16 bases lay in between. The CDR3 length is 13 residues. Per the germline V gene, CDR1 is GTSNPN and CDR2 is SVGIG (reference sequence). The CDR3 loop reads CAWASRRLAEAFF. In DNA, the CDR3 is TGTGCCTGGGCGTCTAGGCGTCTCGCTGAAGCTTTCTTT. Variable domain in full (rest from reference TRBV30 and TRBJ1-1): SQTIHQWPATLVQPVGSPLSLECTVEGTSNPNLYWYRQAAGRGLQLLFYSVGIGQISSEVPQNLSASRPQDRQFILSSKKLLLSDSGFYLCAWASRRLAEAFFGQGTRLTVV.

The chain employs TRBV27 and TRBJ2-1, with 8 bases fitting TRBD1. Germline trimming cut 5 bases from V and 4 bases from J; bases unmatched to any gene: 7. The CDR3 runs 15 residues. The germline V gene encodes CDR1 MNHEY and CDR2 SMNVEV (reference sequence). CDR3 protein: CASSPRTGLYNEQFF. The CDR3 region has the DNA TGTGCCAGCAGTCCCCGGACAGGGCTGTACAATGAGCAGTTCTTC.

The chain joins TRBV4-1 to TRBJ2-1; the D gene is possibly TRBD1 (6 bases). Germline V gene data show CDR1 as MGHRA and CDR2 as YSYEKL. This CDR3 has 14 amino acids. V lost 2 bases and J 3 bases, leaving 8 bases between the germline ends. CDR3 in DNA: TGCGCCAGCAGCCAACAGGGGAACTACAATGAGCAGTTCTTC. Encoded protein: CASSQQGNYNEQFF.